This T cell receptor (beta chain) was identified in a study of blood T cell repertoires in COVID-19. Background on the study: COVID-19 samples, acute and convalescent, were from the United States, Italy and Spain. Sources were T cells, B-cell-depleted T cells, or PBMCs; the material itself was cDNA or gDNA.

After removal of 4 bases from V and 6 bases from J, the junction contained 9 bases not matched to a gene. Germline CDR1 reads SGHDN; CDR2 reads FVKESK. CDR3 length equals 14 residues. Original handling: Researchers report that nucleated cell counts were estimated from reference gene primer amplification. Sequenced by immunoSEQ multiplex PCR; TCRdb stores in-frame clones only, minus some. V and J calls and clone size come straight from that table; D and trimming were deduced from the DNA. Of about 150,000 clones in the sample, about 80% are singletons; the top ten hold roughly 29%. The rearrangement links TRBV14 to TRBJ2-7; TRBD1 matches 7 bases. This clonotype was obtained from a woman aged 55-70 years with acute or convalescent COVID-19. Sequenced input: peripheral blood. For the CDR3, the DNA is TGTGCCAGCAGCCCGTCTCTACAGGGGATCGAGCAGTACTTC. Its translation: CASSPSLQGIEQYF.